A single T cell receptor beta chain is shown here with its context. Its antigen has not been determined. Base qualities are not provided; no much larger clone lies one nucleotide away. This specimen belongs to a study of blood T cell repertoires in COVID-19 (dated by TCRdb to the early 2020s). About the investigation overall: Samples covering the acute and convalescent phases of COVID-19 were provided by collaborators in the United States, Italy and Spain. The repertoires were made available in a free public database intended to serve as a resource for research on the immune response to SARS-CoV-2. The material from the prospective study consisted of cDNA or gDNA derived from T cells, B-cell-depleted T cells, or PBMCs. The samples were drawn from two sources: the first 160 participants of the ongoing ImmuneRACE study, and over 1,000 subjects contributed by 6 global collaborators. Where available, HLA class I and class II types were obtained from metadata supplied by the sample provider rather than from assay-based typing. Sample metadata almost always included a de-identified subject ID, COVID-19 status, age in years and sex. The dataset comprised deeply sampled blood TCRbeta repertoires from subjects exposed to, actively infected with, or recovered from COVID-19.

Reading from cysteine to phenylalanine, the CDR3 counts 16 amino acids. The kept DNA is CDR3 alone, 48 bases in frame from the first base. The germline V gene supplies CDR1 MDHEN and CDR2 SYDVKM. V and J are trimmed by 6 bases and 4 bases, and the gene matches miss 13 bases of the junction. Paper-wide results and their limitations: The quantity of clinical and demographic metadata differed by source and by participant and was supplied without curation.

Participants in the prospective study were enrolled through a virtual design, were aged roughly 18 to 100 years, and lived in roughly 24 United States geographic areas. To assign participants to cohorts, the prospective study relied on clinical history that participants themselves reported in a screening survey and a study questionnaire. Mobile phlebotomists in the prospective study collected whole blood, serum and a nasopharyngeal or oropharyngeal swab from every participant. Prospective study participants could optionally give additional blood draws and questionnaires over an approximately 2-month period. Before DNA extraction, prospective study blood samples were shipped either frozen or at room temperature. TCRbeta CDR3 regions were amplified from genomic DNA by means of the immunoSEQ Assay, a bias-controlled multiplex PCR. In the authors' own workflow: Within the assay, amplification of reference gene primers was used to estimate how many nucleated cells each sample contained. To quantify the absolute abundance of each unique TCRbeta CDR3 rearrangement, sequence reads were collapsed and filtered. For each sample, productive Simpson clonality was calculated by taking the square root of Simpson's diversity index across productive rearrangements. The source is immuneACCESS, and TCRdb retained only in-frame sequences with V and J called. Part of the clones is not carried over; for the studies checked, unresolved V genes explain less than half of this, and the remainder is unexplained. The DNA was the basis for D and trimming; V, J and clone size are from that table. For this sample the table gives a few hundred thousand clones, of which approximately 80% were detected only once. About 1.3% of the sample belongs to the ten largest clones.

The clonotype was recovered from a woman in her 40s with acute COVID-19. This chain is built from TRBV28 and TRBJ2-5; 8 junctional bases match TRBD2. The sequencing input was PBMCs or T cells enriched from blood (not recorded which). The CDR3 protein is CASSGGGAVGLETQYF. The DNA reads as follows: TGTGCCAGCAGCGGGGGGGGCGCGGTAGGTCTAGAGACCCAGTACTTC.